The TCR beta chain described here comes from a study of regulatory T cells in long-lasting Graves disease. CDR3-region Arm-PCR and iRepertoire HTBI primers produced the TCR beta libraries. TCRdb re-called the multiplex PCR reads through MiXCR, storing one row per CDR3 protein. The sample lists hundreds of thousands of distinct CDR3 sequences; roughly 15% were seen once. As regards this clonotype: Antigen specificity is unknown. A much larger clonotype is one base distant, so this may be a read error.

Specified time point: newly diagnosed GD, antithyroid drugs for less than 3 months. After RNA was extracted from PBMCs, the TCR library was made from it. Broader study findings: The number of shared public clonotypes was higher in persistent patients (roughly 3,000) than new patients (966). Sample size, which was small, may have reduced accuracy.

Looked up from germline, CDR1 is SNHLY and CDR2 is FYNNEI. There are 15 residues in the CDR3. These data are also associated with another study on T cells in Graves' hyperthyroidism and ophthalmopathy. As that study records: With a duration under 2 months, the hyperthyroidism was newly diagnosed in patients aged 18 to 65. Using 13 V-J features, a model discriminated ophthalmopathy from stable hyperthyroidism.

V and J are TRBV2 and TRBJ1-6; possible D gene TRBD1, 5 bases. This receptor was identified in a woman in her thirties with Graves disease. Here the sequenced sample was peripheral blood mononuclear cells (PBMCs), taken at new diagnosis, from a patient treated with antithyroid drugs. The CDR3 nucleotides are TGTGCCAGCAGCTTTCTAGGACAAGATAATTCACCCTTCCACTTT. This translates into CASSFLGQDNSPFHF. Drawing the rest from reference TRBV2 and TRBJ1-6, the complete variable domain is EPEVTQTPSHQVTQMGQEVILRCVPISNHLYFYWYRQILGQKVEFLVSFYNNEISEKSEIFDDQFSVERPDGSNFTLKIRSTKLEDSAMYFCASSFLGQDNSPFHFGNGTRLTVT.